This entry lists 25 T cell receptor beta chains sequenced from one sample in a study of T cell responses to AZD1222 COVID-19 vaccine. Method: immunoSEQ multiplex PCR; TCRdb's copy keeps in-frame clones and lacks some. The sample lists roughly 67,000 clones, about nine tenths seen once, with roughly 31% in the top ten. Sequences were derived from peripheral blood, sampled 28 days after the second AZD1222 dose. The origin of the receptors is an adult who received the AZD1222 COVID-19 vaccine.

J is TRBJ2-5 and V is TRBV7-2; 7 bases line up with TRBD2. This CDR3 has 14 amino acids. The ends lost 4 bases at V and 5 bases at J; junction bases unmatched: 7. Per the germline V gene, CDR1 is SGHTA and CDR2 is FQGNSA. Written as DNA, the CDR3 is TGTGCCAGCAGCTCGGACTGGGGAGGGGAGACCCAGTACTTC. As protein: CASSSDWGGETQYF. The variable domain in full, completed from reference TRBV7-2 and TRBJ2-5, reads GAGVSQSPSNKVTEKGKDVELRCDPISGHTALYWYRQSLGQGLEFLIYFQGNSAPDKSGLPSDRFSAERTGGSVSTLTIQRTQQEDSAVYLCASSSDWGGETQYFGPGTRLLVL.

This clone came up once. The V call is TRBV7-3, the J call TRBJ1-1; no clear D gene. V was pared by 5 bases and J by 1 base, with 8 bases between. The CDR3 has 13 residues. Germline V gives CDR1 SGHTA, CDR2 FQGTGA. The CDR3 protein is CASSQRANTEAFF. The DNA for the CDR3 is TGTGCCAGCAGCCAGCGGGCGAACACTGAAGCTTTCTTT.

The chain employs TRBV2 and TRBJ1-2; 12 positions agree with TRBD1. The CDR3 has 20 amino acids. Germline-derived CDR1 and CDR2 are SNHLY and FYNNEI. The ends lost 5 bases at V and 3 bases at J; junction bases unmatched: 19. Written as DNA, the CDR3 is TGTGCCAGCAGTACCCTCCGGGACAGGGGGCACCCCAGTTTAGACTATGGCTACACCTTC. Protein sequence: CASSTLRDRGHPSLDYGYTF.

A word on this clone: At one end the junction does not follow the germline gene, possibly because of a read error. The J gene is TRBJ1-2, the V gene TRBV14; TRBD1 aligns across 7 bases. The germline gives CDR1 SGHDN, CDR2 FVKESK. The CDR3 length is 15 residues. CDR3 bases: TGTGCCAGCAGCCTAAGCATGACCGTAACAGGGGCCGCAGCCTTC. Protein: CASSLSMTVTGAAAF.

The CDR3 nucleotides read TGCGCCAGCAGCATGGACAGACCTAATGAAAAACTGTTTTTT. Its translation is CASSMDRPNEKLFF. The chain recombines TRBV5-1 with TRBJ1-4, with D perhaps matching TRBD1 (6 bases). The V gene lost 4 bases and the J gene lost 3 bases, with 10 bases spanning the gap. CDR1 and CDR2 from the germline V gene are SGHRS and YFSETQ. This CDR3 spans 14 amino acids.

The rearrangement joins TRBV27 to TRBJ2-1; 10 bases are a match to TRBD2. There are 15 residues in the CDR3. V was pared by 6 bases and J by 3 bases, with 5 bases of the junction left unmatched. Germline V lookup: CDR1 MNHEY, CDR2 SMNVEV (reference sequence). CDR3 DNA: TGTGCCAGCAGACTACTAGCGGGGTTCTACAATGAGCAGTTCTTC. The encoded protein is CASRLLAGFYNEQFF.

J is TRBJ1-2 and V is TRBV29-1; 9 bases align to TRBD1. The CDR3 extends over 14 amino acids. V was clipped by 7 bases and J by 3 bases; unmatched bases: 9. Germline V lookup: CDR1 SQVTM, CDR2 ANQGSEA. The chain's CDR3 is CSGETDRGDYGYTF. CDR3 coding DNA: TGCAGCGGCGAAACAGACAGGGGGGACTATGGCTACACCTTC. Filled out from reference TRBV29-1 and TRBJ1-2, the complete variable domain reads SAVISQKPSRDICQRGTSLTIQCQVDSQVTMMFWYRQQPGQSLTLIATANQGSEATYESGFVIDKFPISRPNLTFSTLTVSNMSPEDSSIYLCSGETDRGDYGYTFGSGTRLTVV.

The J gene is TRBJ2-7, the V gene TRBV7-8; the match to TRBD2 covers 10 bases. This CDR3 has 15 residues. Germline V CDR1 and CDR2: SGHVS, FQNEAQ. V was clipped by 5 bases and J by 4 bases; unmatched bases: 8. The CDR3 DNA reads as TGTGCCAGCAGCACCCCTAGCGGGAGAGGTTACGAGCAGTACTTC. The encoded protein is CASSTPSGRGYEQYF.

Only a few counts were recorded for this clone. The V and J genes are TRBV7-2 and TRBJ1-3; D uncertain. Germline lookup yields CDR1 SGHTA and CDR2 FQGNSA. The CDR3 totals 13 residues. Trimming shortened V by 5 bases and J by 3 bases, and 8 bases separated the two germline ends. CDR3 protein: CASSPSIGNTIYF. Written as DNA, the CDR3 is TGTGCCAGCAGCCCCTCAATTGGAAACACCATATATTTT.

This chain links TRBV6-4 with TRBJ1-2; D not certain. From germline, CDR1 is MRHNA and CDR2 SNTAGT. Trimming removed 4 bases at V and 8 bases at J, with 11 bases between. CDR3 length: 12 amino acids. CDR3 DNA sequence: TGTGCCAGCAGTGCCCCCGGGCTGGGCTACACCTTC. Encoded protein: CASSAPGLGYTF.

The genes are TRBV6-6 and TRBJ1-2; D is possibly TRBD1 (5 bases). CDR1 is MNHNY and CDR2 is SVGAGI in the germline V gene (reference sequence). V shed 4 bases and J shed 7 bases, with 19 bases lying between them. CDR3 length equals 15 residues. As DNA, the CDR3 is TGTGCCAGCAGTTCCAGGGTTGAGGTGCGTGGTGGCTACACCTTC. This translates into CASSSRVEVRGGYTF.

The chain couples TRBV5-5 to TRBJ2-5; 11 bases line up with TRBD2. Germline CDR1 SGHKS, CDR2 YYEKEE (reference sequence). This CDR3 spans 16 amino acids. V dropped 0 bases and J dropped 1; count of bases not matched to a gene: 2. Here the CDR3 reads CASSLGSGRGQETQYF. The CDR3, as DNA: TGTGCCAGCAGCTTGGGTAGCGGGAGGGGCCAAGAGACCCAGTACTTC. Using reference TRBV5-5 and TRBJ2-5 for the parts outside the CDR3, the full variable domain is DAGVTQSPTHLIKTRGQQVTLRCSPISGHKSVSWYQQVLGQGPQFIFQYYEKEERGRGNFPDRFSARQFPNYSSELNVNALLLGDSALYLCASSLGSGRGQETQYFGPGTRLLVL.

The chain couples TRBV19 to TRBJ1-5; TRBD1 is a possible D gene (5 bases). Trimming shortened V by 3 bases and J by 6 bases, and 15 bases separated the two germline ends. CDR3 length: 15 residues. The germline V gene has CDR1 LNHDA and CDR2 SQIVND (reference sequence). CDR3 amino acids: CASSIGGKRSQPQHF. The CDR3 DNA sequence: TGTGCCAGTAGTATCGGGGGGAAACGGTCTCAGCCCCAGCATTTT.

V usage is TRBV28 and J usage is TRBJ2-7; TRBD2 agrees at 11 bases. This CDR3 region has 15 residues. The J segment lost 0 bases and the V segment lost 7 bases, leaving 5 bases of the junction unmatched. Germline V gene sequence: CDR1 MDHEN, CDR2 SYDVKM. CDR3 sequence: CASTLTSGSSYEQYF. The CDR3 DNA reads as TGTGCCAGCACCCTTACTAGCGGGAGCTCCTACGAGCAGTACTTC. Based on the CDR3 plus reference TRBV28 and TRBJ2-7, the full variable domain is DVKVTQSSRYLVKRTGEKVFLECVQDMDHENMFWYRQDPGLGLRLIYFSYDVKMKEKGDIPEGYSVSREKKERFSLILESASTNQTSMYLCASTLTSGSSYEQYFGPGTRLTVT.

This rearrangement joins TRBV7-6 to TRBJ1-2, with TRBD1 matching over 8 bases. The CDR3 covers 15 residues. The germline V gene has CDR1 SGHVS and CDR2 FNYEAQ. V lost 5 bases and J lost 3; bases outside the gene matches: 8. The CDR3 region is CASSLLQGADYGYTF. The CDR3 DNA reads as TGTGCCAGCAGCCTTCTCCAGGGGGCCGACTATGGCTACACCTTC.

The V call is TRBV15, the J call TRBJ1-2, with TRBD1 identical over 8 bases. Trimming removed 2 bases from V and 6 bases from J; junction bases left unmatched: 11. Germline CDR1 is LNHNV and CDR2 is YYDKDF (reference sequence). The CDR3 is made up of 16 amino acids. CDR3 loop: CATSRPDRASPNGYTF. The CDR3 DNA is TGTGCCACCAGCAGACCGGACAGGGCGTCACCAAATGGCTACACCTTC.

The J gene is TRBJ2-1, the V gene TRBV5-6; 9 bases fit TRBD2. Germline trimming cut 0 bases from V and 6 bases from J; bases unmatched to any gene: 13. Germline lookup yields CDR1 SGHDT and CDR2 YYEEEE. The CDR3 extends over 18 amino acids. CDR3 protein: CASSLVGIAGEAGNEQFF. As DNA, the CDR3 is TGTGCCAGCAGCTTGGTGGGGATAGCGGGAGAGGCGGGCAATGAGCAGTTCTTC.

This chain links TRBV4-3 with TRBJ2-7; D possibly matches TRBD1 or TRBD2 (5 bases each). This CDR3 spans 15 amino acids. From germline, CDR1 is LGHNA and CDR2 YSLEER. Deletions cut 4 bases from V and 6 bases from J, with 19 bases between. Written as DNA, the CDR3 is TGCGCCAGCAGCCCCGGGGCCGGGGCAGTCGGCGAGCAGTACTTC. Amino acids: CASSPGAGAVGEQYF.

V and J are TRBV2 and TRBJ1-5, with D hard to call. CDR1 and CDR2 from the germline V gene are SNHLY and FYNNEI. The CDR3 consists of 14 residues. The V end lost 6 bases, the J end lost 3 bases, and 12 bases lay between the germline ends. The CDR3 here is CASSRGRYNQPQHF. The CDR3 coding sequence is TGTGCCAGCAGCCGCGGGCGGTACAATCAGCCCCAGCATTTT.

This chain joins TRBV5-1 and TRBJ2-1; D ambiguous. Trimming removed 0 bases from V and 2 bases from J, with 9 bases in between. Germline CDR1 reads SGHRS; CDR2 reads YFSETQ. The CDR3 consists of 15 residues. CDR3 loop: CASSLGIGTYNEQFF. CDR3 coding DNA: TGCGCCAGCAGCTTGGGCATAGGTACCTACAATGAGCAGTTCTTC.

The chain is built from TRBV6-2 or TRBV6-3 and TRBJ2-4, with 8 bases lining up with TRBD1. Germline lookup yields CDR1 MNHEY and CDR2 SVGEGT. The V and J ends lost 5 bases and 8 bases, in that order; junction bases with no gene match: 2. The CDR3 covers 12 residues. This CDR3 is CASSDRGYIQYF. CDR3 nucleotide sequence: TGTGCCAGCAGTGACAGGGGTTACATTCAGTACTTC.

This chain joins TRBV10-3 and TRBJ1-1; 7 bases agree with TRBD1. The CDR3 covers 14 residues. The V gene end was trimmed by 8 bases and the J gene end by 0 bases; junction bases not matched to a gene: 6. CDR1 ENHRY and CDR2 SYGVKD come from the germline V gene. CDR3 protein: CAIGRDSMNTEAFF. The CDR3 DNA reads as TGTGCCATCGGGCGGGACAGCATGAACACTGAAGCTTTCTTT.

On this clone itself: At one of its ends the junction is not consistent with the germline gene, which may arise from a read error. The J gene is TRBJ1-1, the V gene TRBV6-2 or TRBV6-3, with 8 bases matching TRBD1. Germline CDR1 is MNHEY and CDR2 is SVGEGT. The CDR3 is 16 residues long. CDR3 residues: CASNYAGGRGDTEAFF. Written as DNA, the CDR3 is TGTGCCAGCAATTACGCAGGGGGCCGAGGGGACACTGAAGCTTTCTTT.

V is TRBV5-1 and J is TRBJ2-1; maybe TRBD2 (5 bases). Germline values: CDR1 SGHRS, CDR2 YFSETQ. The length of the CDR3 is 16 residues. The V end lost 0 bases, the J end lost 2 bases, and 12 bases lay between the germline ends. In nucleotides, the CDR3 is TGCGCCAGCAGCTTGGGCGGAGGCTCTCCCTACAATGAGCAGTTCTTC. Translated: CASSLGGGSPYNEQFF.

The chain links TRBV5-1 to TRBJ2-5; 7 bases line up with TRBD1. Germline assignment: CDR1 SGHRS and CDR2 YFSETQ. The length of the CDR3 is 14 residues. The CDR3 nucleotides are TGCGTTTGCTCTACAGGGGTTACCCAAGAGACCCAGTACTTC. Residues: CVCSTGVTQETQYF.